This T cell receptor beta chain was sequenced during a study of response to subunit inactivated influenza vaccine. Study-wide results and limits: It was suggested by the authors that few new T cells are recruited by each seasonal influenza vaccination.

TCRdb reprocessed the RT-PCR reads with MiXCR, giving one entry per CDR3 protein. The data hold 600,000 to 850,000 distinct CDR3 sequences, with around 15% observed a single time. This clonotype has a count of ten or more. The target antigen is unknown. CDR1 and CDR2 (germline): SGHRS, YFSETQ. CDR3 length equals 15 residues. Between the trimmed V and J ends, which lost 0 bases and 2 bases, there was a span of 10 bases. This chain uses TRBV5-1 with TRBJ2-3; D not certain. Material: PBMCs from blood, obtained 14 to 15 days before vaccination. The sequence derives from a man aged 50 or older who received an inactivated influenza vaccine. CDR3 residues: CASSLDGQLTDTQYF. CDR3 nucleotide sequence: TGCGCCAGCAGCTTGGACGGGCAGCTCACAGATACGCAGTATTTT. The full variable domain, in which reference TRBV5-1 and TRBJ2-3 provide the parts outside the CDR3, is KAGVTQTPRYLIKTRGQQVTLSCSPISGHRSVSWYQQTPGQGLQFLFEYFSETQRNKGNFPGRFSGRQFSNSRSEMNVSTLELGDSALYLCASSLDGQLTDTQYFGPGTRLTVL.